This record looks at one TCR beta chain sequence and its context. Original analysis: Estimation of nucleated cell counts was performed using reference gene primer amplification. Clones were sequenced by immunoSEQ multiplex PCR, and TCRdb holds only the in-frame ones, with some missing. V and J calls plus clone size are reproduced from that table; the DNA served to infer D and trimming. The repertoire has about 150,000 clones, roughly 90% of them found once; the top ten carry roughly 5.3%. The source of the sample is a study of blood T cell repertoires in COVID-19. Study summary: There were acute and convalescent COVID-19 samples, and they came from the United States, Italy and Spain. The cDNA or gDNA used as material had been derived from T cells, B-cell-depleted T cells, or PBMCs.

Per germline, CDR1 LGHDT and CDR2 YNNKEL (reference sequence). There are 12 residues in the CDR3. The V and J ends lost 3 bases and 9 bases, in that order; junction bases with no gene match: 2. The sequence was obtained from a young man with COVID-19, enrolled during active disease. Sequencing input: peripheral blood. This chain connects TRBV3-1 (or the pseudogene TRBV3-2) to TRBJ2-1; TRBD2 matches 7 bases. In DNA, the CDR3 is TGTGCCAGCAGCCAGACTAGCTTTGAGCAGTTCTTC. This codes for CASSQTSFEQFF.